What follows are 24 T cell receptor beta chains derived from one specimen sequenced in a study of OX40 agonist ivuxolimab in advanced cancers. Generated by immunoSEQ multiplex PCR, the TCRdb table keeps only in-frame clones and is missing some. Seen here are about 95,000 clones, 80% to 90% observed once, and the top ten hold 0.3% to 0.4%. Here the sequenced sample was CD4+ or CD8+ T cells sorted from blood, taken in a trial of the OX40 agonist ivuxolimab. These receptors were collected from an adult with an advanced solid tumor such as melanoma, head and neck, liver or kidney cancer.

The chain joins TRBV18 to TRBJ2-7; TRBD2 aligns across 13 bases. The CDR3 loop spans 15 amino acids. CDR1 and CDR2 from the germline V gene are KGHSH and LQKENI. The V and J ends lost 2 bases and 5 bases, in that order; junction bases with no gene match: 3. The CDR3 protein is CASSPGTSGTNEQYF. The CDR3 DNA sequence: TGTGCCAGCTCACCAGGGACTAGCGGGACCAACGAGCAGTACTTC. Full variable domain (rest looked up from reference TRBV18 and TRBJ2-7): NAGVMQNPRHLVRRRGQEARLRCSPMKGHSHVYWYRQLPEEGLKFMVYLQKENIIDESGMPKERFSAEFPKEGPSILRIQQVVRGDSAAYFCASSPGTSGTNEQYFGPGTRLTVT.

The chain joins TRBV10-3 to TRBJ2-7; TRBD2 is a possible D gene (6 bases). Trimming removed 11 bases from V and 2 bases from J, with 16 bases in between. The CDR3 sequence is 13 residues long. The germline CDR1 and CDR2 sequences are ENHRY and SYGVKD. CDR3 in DNA: TGTGCCGTAACACCGGGAGTCACCTACGAGCAGTACTTC. Amino acids: CAVTPGVTYEQYF.

The chain joins TRBV18 to TRBJ2-1, with D maybe TRBD1 (5 bases). The V end lost 6 bases, the J end lost 0 bases, and 9 bases lay between the germline ends. CDR1 KGHSH and CDR2 LQKENI come from the germline V gene. The CDR3 extends over 14 amino acids. The CDR3 DNA sequence: TGTGCCAGCTCTCAGGGTAGCTCCTACAATGAGCAGTTCTTC. It encodes CASSQGSSYNEQFF.

The rearrangement uses TRBV5-1 and TRBJ2-2; 7 bases fit TRBD1. Germline V gene data show CDR1 as SGHRS and CDR2 as YFSETQ. The CDR3 extends over 16 amino acids. V lost 6 bases and J lost 0; bases outside the gene matches: 8. The CDR3 nucleotides read TGCGCCAGCACCAGATCGACAGGGCCGAACACCGGGGAGCTGTTTTTT. Translating it yields CASTRSTGPNTGELFF. Based on the CDR3 plus reference TRBV5-1 and TRBJ2-2, the full variable domain is KAGVTQTPRYLIKTRGQQVTLSCSPISGHRSVSWYQQTPGQGLQFLFEYFSETQRNKGNFPGRFSGRQFSNSRSEMNVSTLELGDSALYLCASTRSTGPNTGELFFGEGSRLTVL.

The rearrangement joins TRBV9 to TRBJ2-7, with D perhaps TRBD2 (5 bases). Per germline, CDR1 SGDLS and CDR2 YYNGEE. Deletions cut 4 bases from V and 7 bases from J, with 18 bases between. CDR3 length equals 14 residues. The CDR3 nucleotides are TGTGCCAGCAGCCCTGGACTCCCATTAGGGGAGCAGTACTTC. This encodes CASSPGLPLGEQYF.

The chain is built from TRBV7-2 and TRBJ1-2; D is undetermined. The CDR3 runs to 19 residues. With 3 bases removed from V and 5 bases from J, the gap between germline ends came to 28 bases. Germline V lookup: CDR1 SGHTA, CDR2 FQGNSA. CDR3 coding DNA: TGTGCCAGCAGCTTCCGAATAGGGTCGGAACCGCTCCCTCCATATGGCTACACCTTC. Protein: CASSFRIGSEPLPPYGYTF. Complete variable domain (other parts from reference TRBV7-2 and TRBJ1-2): GAGVSQSPSNKVTEKGKDVELRCDPISGHTALYWYRQSLGQGLEFLIYFQGNSAPDKSGLPSDRFSAERTGGSVSTLTIQRTQQEDSAVYLCASSFRIGSEPLPPYGYTFGSGTRLTVV.

This chain links TRBV11-2 with TRBJ1-3, with TRBD1 as a possible D gene (6 bases). Germline values: CDR1 SGHAT, CDR2 FQNNGV. V gave up 5 bases and J gave up 5 bases, with 19 bases separating them. The CDR3 covers 16 residues. CDR3 amino acids: CASSLSDRMGRNTIYF. Written as DNA, the CDR3 is TGTGCCAGCAGCCTCTCCGACAGGATGGGGAGAAACACCATATATTTT.

The rearrangement joins TRBV29-1 to TRBJ1-4; a weak D match, TRBD1 (6 bases). Germline loops: CDR1 SQVTM, CDR2 ANQGSEA. The CDR3 is 15 amino acids. Trimming cost V 0 bases and J 8 bases, with 16 bases left between them. This CDR3 reads CSVEDFLEGGEKLFF. In DNA, the CDR3 is TGCAGCGTTGAAGATTTTCTGGAGGGGGGGGAAAAACTGTTTTTT.

V and J are TRBV15 and TRBJ2-5; the D gene is possibly TRBD2 (5 bases). Germline CDR1 and CDR2: LNHNV and YYDKDF (reference sequence). The V end was cut by 0 bases, the J end by 4 bases, with 15 bases between. The CDR3 extends over 16 amino acids. CDR3 in DNA: TGTGCCACCAGCAGAGATCGTCAGCGGACCCCAGAGACCCAGTACTTC. This encodes CATSRDRQRTPETQYF.

The DNA for the CDR3 is TGTGCCAGCAGCTTGGCCCTATTGAACACTGAAGCTTTCTTT. Translation: CASSLALLNTEAFF. The chain links TRBV5-5 to TRBJ1-1, with D unresolved. This CDR3 contains 14 residues. The V and J ends lost 0 bases and 0 bases respectively, with 6 bases between them. CDR1 and CDR2 from the germline V gene are SGHKS and YYEKEE (reference sequence).

The rearrangement uses TRBV9 and TRBJ2-7; a weak D match, TRBD1 (5 bases). The CDR3 has 14 amino acids. Germline assignment: CDR1 SGDLS and CDR2 YYNGEE. V gave up 0 bases and J gave up 2 bases, with 9 bases separating them. The CDR3 is CASSVGGRAYEQYF. The CDR3 coding sequence is TGTGCCAGCAGCGTAGGGGGCAGAGCCTACGAGCAGTACTTC.

V and J are TRBV15 and TRBJ1-5; 8 bases align to TRBD1. Germline assignment: CDR1 LNHNV and CDR2 YYDKDF (reference sequence). The length of the CDR3 is 14 residues. V lost 3 bases, J lost 4 bases, and 2 bases stayed unmatched. The DNA of the CDR3 is TGTGCCACCAGCAGGGACAGGGTAAATCAGCCCCAGCATTTT. Translation gives CATSRDRVNQPQHF.

V is TRBV5-1 and J is TRBJ2-3, with no clear D. Deletions cut 3 bases from V and 2 bases from J, with 16 bases between. The CDR3 consists of 16 residues. CDR1 is SGHRS and CDR2 is YFSETQ in the germline V gene. The CDR3 DNA reads TGCGCCAGCAGCTCCCAACCACTACCAACCACAGATACGCAGTATTTT. Translated: CASSSQPLPTTDTQYF.

The gene calls are TRBV6-5 and TRBJ1-1; D uncertain. Trimming removed 0 bases from V and 4 bases from J, with 15 bases in between. CDR1 and CDR2 (germline): MNHEY, SVGAGI. The CDR3 extends over 16 amino acids. CDR3 bases: TGTGCCAGCAGTTACTCGAGAGCCGAGTTCGGCACTGAAGCTTTCTTT. It specifies CASSYSRAEFGTEAFF.

The gene calls are TRBV28 and TRBJ1-5; possibly TRBD1 for D (6 bases). Germline CDR1 reads MDHEN; CDR2 reads SYDVKM. The V and J ends lost 1 base and 4 bases respectively, with 17 bases between them. CDR3 size: 17 residues. CDR3 sequence: CASSLYTLGQRNQPQHF. The CDR3 nucleotides are TGTGCCAGCAGTTTATACACTTTAGGACAGAGGAATCAGCCCCAGCATTTT.

J is TRBJ2-5 and V is TRBV7-9; maybe TRBD2 (7 bases). V lost 1 base and J 5 bases, leaving 20 bases between the germline ends. Germline lookup yields CDR1 SEHNR and CDR2 FQNEAQ (reference sequence). The CDR3 contains 17 residues. The CDR3 spells CASSLGGGGGAPETQYF. The CDR3 region has the DNA TGTGCCAGCAGCTTAGGAGGGGGAGGGGGTGCTCCGGAGACCCAGTACTTC.

The rearrangement links TRBV4-1 to TRBJ1-5, with D unclear. V lost 2 bases, J lost 7 bases, and 12 bases lay in between. The CDR3 contains 14 residues. Germline V CDR1 and CDR2: MGHRA, YSYEKL. Here the CDR3 DNA reads TGCGCCAGCAGCCAATGGCAAGGGCAGCAGCCCCAGCATTTT. Translated: CASSQWQGQQPQHF.

The J gene is TRBJ1-3, the V gene TRBV5-4; 7 nucleotides line up with TRBD1. The CDR3 has 15 residues. CDR1 and CDR2 (germline): SGHNT, YYREEE (reference sequence). The V gene end was trimmed by 3 bases and the J gene end by 4 bases; junction bases not matched to a gene: 7. CDR3 bases: TGTGCCAGCAGCTGGGCGGGACAGTCCGGAAACACCATATATTTT. Amino acid sequence: CASSWAGQSGNTIYF.

The V call is TRBV5-1, the J call TRBJ2-7, with 14 bases identical to TRBD2. Germline CDR1 is SGHRS and CDR2 is YFSETQ. CDR3 length equals 16 residues. V was pared by 4 bases and J by 2 bases, with 5 bases of the junction left unmatched. This CDR3 is CASSPGTSGGAYEQYF. The CDR3 DNA sequence: TGCGCCAGCAGCCCCGGGACTAGCGGGGGTGCCTACGAGCAGTACTTC. Combining the CDR3 with reference TRBV5-1 and TRBJ2-7 gives the whole variable domain KAGVTQTPRYLIKTRGQQVTLSCSPISGHRSVSWYQQTPGQGLQFLFEYFSETQRNKGNFPGRFSGRQFSNSRSEMNVSTLELGDSALYLCASSPGTSGGAYEQYFGPGTRLTVT.

About this clone itself: At one end, the junction sequence differs from germline, possibly due to a read error. The chain is built from TRBV7-7 and TRBJ1-5; TRBD1 matches at 11 bases. The CDR3 sequence is 18 residues long. CDR1 SSHAT and CDR2 FNYEAQ come from the germline V gene (reference sequence). CDR3 in DNA: TGTGCTAGCAGCTTAGAGGGACAGGGGGAAGGTGGCAATCAGCCCCAGCATTTT. Encoded protein: CASSLEGQGEGGNQPQHF.

The V call is TRBV11-2, the J call TRBJ2-3, with D unresolved. This CDR3 is built from 16 residues. CDR1 and CDR2 from the germline V gene are SGHAT and FQNNGV. V gave up 1 base and J gave up 4 bases, with 15 bases separating them. CDR3: CASSLVLNSLPDTQYF. In nucleotides, the CDR3 is TGTGCCAGCAGCTTAGTCCTTAACTCCCTTCCAGATACGCAGTATTTT.

The chain employs TRBV6-6 and TRBJ1-1; maybe TRBD1 (5 bases). Per the germline V gene, CDR1 is MNHNY and CDR2 is SVGAGI (reference sequence). This CDR3 is 14 amino acids long. Trimming left V 0 bases short and J 8 bases short, with 13 bases between. The chain's CDR3 is CASSYSLGGYEAFF. The DNA of the CDR3 is TGTGCCAGCAGTTACTCGCTGGGGGGTTACGAAGCTTTCTTT.

This chain links TRBV18 with TRBJ1-3, with D perhaps TRBD1 (6 bases). V was clipped by 3 bases and J by 4 bases, with 13 bases between them. CDR1 and CDR2 (germline): KGHSH, LQKENI. The CDR3 contains 15 residues. The CDR3 loop reads CASSPARDTGNTIYF. The CDR3, as DNA: TGTGCCAGCTCACCCGCCCGGGACACCGGAAACACCATATATTTT.

Comments on this clone: An end of the junction differs from the germline gene, which may be a read error. This chain joins TRBV7-7 and TRBJ2-7; 8 bases map to TRBD1. Germline CDR1 and CDR2: SSHAT and FNYEAQ (reference sequence). This CDR3 is built from 13 residues. Here the CDR3 DNA reads TGTGCTAGCAGCTTTGGACAGGGCCACGAGCAGTACTTC. Translation gives CASSFGQGHEQYF. The whole variable domain, remainder taken from reference TRBV7-7 and TRBJ2-7, is GAGVSQSPRYKVTKRGQDVTLRCDPISSHATLYWYQQALGQGPEFLTYFNYEAQPDKSGLPSDRFSAERPEGSISTLTIQRTEQRDSAMYRCASSFGQGHEQYFGPGTRLTVT.